What follows are 14 T cell receptor beta chains derived from one specimen sequenced in a study of blood T cell repertoires in COVID-19. The data were produced by immunoSEQ multiplex PCR, yet TCRdb's version contains in-frame clones alone and is incomplete. This sample has fewer than 90,000 clones, with 70% to 90% found just once. Sequenced material: peripheral blood. The receptors were gathered from a man between 60 and 70 years old with acute or convalescent COVID-19.

Written as DNA, the CDR3 is TGTGCCAGCAGCCCCGGCCCAGGGAACACTGAAGCTTTCTTT. Amino acids: CASSPGPGNTEAFF. V is TRBV9 and J is TRBJ1-1, with unresolved D. Trimming cost V 4 bases and J 1 base, with 11 bases left between them. The CDR3 totals 14 residues. The germline CDR1 and CDR2 sequences are SGDLS and YYNGEE.

V usage is TRBV11-3 and J usage is TRBJ2-5; 9 bases map to TRBD2. The V gene's germline CDR1 is SGHNT and CDR2 YENEEA. This CDR3 contains 17 residues. The trim removed 0 bases at V and 5 bases at J, leaving 10 bases unmatched. CDR3 sequence reads: CASSLEDSGRGRETQYF. CDR3 bases: TGTGCCAGCAGCTTAGAAGATAGCGGGAGAGGAAGGGAGACCCAGTACTTC.

The chain employs TRBV9 and TRBJ1-2; no reliable D call. CDR3 size: 14 residues. Germline loops: CDR1 SGDLS, CDR2 YYNGEE. V was trimmed by 0 bases and J by 5 bases, leaving 11 bases between them. CDR3 in DNA: TGTGCCAGCAGCGTAGTAAGGTCCGGGTATGGCTACACCTTC. Translation: CASSVVRSGYGYTF.

V and J are TRBV7-8 and TRBJ1-1, with D unresolved. Trimming stripped 4 bases from V and 0 bases from J, with 6 bases between. Germline V gene sequence: CDR1 SGHVS, CDR2 FQNEAQ. This CDR3 spans 13 amino acids. Here the CDR3 reads CASSSGMNTEAFF. The CDR3 region has the DNA TGTGCCAGCAGCTCAGGAATGAACACTGAAGCTTTCTTT.

This clone has just one count. The CDR3 here is CASSYVGGGNNEQFF. In DNA form, the CDR3 reads TGTGCCAGCAGTTATGTGGGAGGAGGAAACAATGAGCAGTTCTTC. The chain couples TRBV6-6 to TRBJ2-1, with a weak D call TRBD2 (6 bases). The CDR3 contains 15 residues. The germline CDR1 and CDR2 sequences are MNHNY and SVGAGI (reference sequence). Trimming took off 3 bases at V and 5 bases at J, with 14 bases between the two ends.

The genes are TRBV19 and TRBJ2-2; possibly TRBD2 for D (5 bases). CDR1 is LNHDA, CDR2 SQIVND, per germline (reference sequence). The CDR3 sequence is 14 residues long. V lost 6 bases, J lost 2 bases, and 10 bases lay in between. The CDR3 loop is CASRSLANTGELFF. For the CDR3, the DNA is TGTGCCAGTAGAAGTCTAGCCAACACCGGGGAGCTGTTTTTT.

CDR3 bases: TGCAGTGCTAGTTTCGGGACAGGGTTCCAAGAGACCCAGTACTTC. Amino acids: CSASFGTGFQETQYF. This chain uses TRBV20-1 with TRBJ2-5, with 9 bases aligning to TRBD1. The CDR3 is 15 residues long. V trimming: 3 bases; J trimming: 1 base; junction bases outside the gene matches: 6. CDR1 is DFQATT, CDR2 SNEGSKA, per germline (reference sequence).

This clone was observed a few times. This chain connects TRBV11-3 to TRBJ2-7; 11 bases match TRBD2. This CDR3 contains 16 residues. CDR1 and CDR2 from the germline V gene are SGHNT and YENEEA. V lost 4 bases to trimming and J lost 7 bases; unmatched junction nucleotides: 12. The CDR3 here is CASSSTGLAGLTEQYF. The CDR3 coding sequence is TGTGCCAGCAGCTCAACAGGACTAGCGGGTCTAACAGAGCAGTACTTC.

This rearrangement joins TRBV5-4 to TRBJ1-2; 8 bases line up with TRBD1. The germline CDR1 and CDR2 sequences are SGHNT and YYREEE (reference sequence). The CDR3 is 13 amino acids. V shed 4 bases and J 3 bases; nucleotides not matched to a gene: 2. CDR3 nucleotide sequence: TGTGCCAGCAGCCAGGACAGGGACTATGGCTACACCTTC. This codes for CASSQDRDYGYTF.

The rearrangement links TRBV19 to TRBJ2-7; 13 bases align to TRBD2. Per the germline V gene, CDR1 is LNHDA and CDR2 is SQIVND (reference sequence). The CDR3 extends over 19 amino acids. V gave up 6 bases and J gave up 2 bases; unmatched junction bases: 16. The CDR3, as DNA: TGTGCCAGTAGCCTTAGACTAGCGGGGGGACCCCCGCAAACCTACGAGCAGTACTTC. It yields the protein CASSLRLAGGPPQTYEQYF.

V and J are TRBV5-4 and TRBJ1-5; a weak D match, TRBD1 (5 bases). Germline lookup yields CDR1 SGHNT and CDR2 YYREEE (reference sequence). The CDR3 has 13 residues. The V end was cut by 0 bases, the J end by 10 bases, with 11 bases between. Written as DNA, the CDR3 is TGTGCCAGCAGCTTGGGACAGAGCACACCCCAGCATTTT. Protein sequence: CASSLGQSTPQHF.

This clone was seen only once. The J gene is TRBJ2-3, the V gene TRBV5-1; TRBD2 matches 9 bases. Germline trimming cut 4 bases from V and 4 bases from J; bases unmatched to any gene: 13. Germline V gene data show CDR1 as SGHRS and CDR2 as YFSETQ. The CDR3 sequence is 17 residues long. Here the CDR3 reads CASSPYSGRVGADTQYF. The CDR3 bases are TGCGCCAGCAGCCCTTATAGCGGGAGAGTGGGTGCAGATACGCAGTATTTT.

The V and J genes are TRBV5-4 and TRBJ2-5; the match to TRBD2 covers 11 bases. Germline V gene lookup returns CDR1 SGHNT and CDR2 YYREEE (reference sequence). The CDR3 extends over 15 amino acids. The V and J ends lost 3 bases and 5 bases, in that order; junction bases with no gene match: 6. The CDR3 sequence is CASSYGLAGGETQYF. For the CDR3, the DNA is TGTGCCAGCAGCTACGGATTAGCGGGAGGGGAGACCCAGTACTTC.

V usage is TRBV19 and J usage is TRBJ2-5; a weak D match, TRBD1 (5 bases). The ends were cut back, 5 bases at V and 7 bases at J, with 14 bases in the middle. CDR3 length: 13 amino acids. Germline CDR1 reads LNHDA; CDR2 reads SQIVND (reference sequence). The CDR3 is CASSLTGDSTQYF. CDR3 coding DNA: TGTGCCAGTAGTCTCACAGGAGACTCGACCCAGTACTTC.